One and the same sample provided the 18 T cell receptor beta chains below, sequenced in a study of T cell responses to AZD1222 COVID-19 vaccine. Data came from immunoSEQ multiplex PCR; TCRdb stores just in-frame clones and leaves some out. Counted here are some 110,000 clones, about 80% occurring once; the ten biggest clones make up approximately 5%. This material consisted of peripheral blood, taken on day 0 of AZD1222 vaccination. All receptors derive from an adult in good health.

This clone was seen just once. The chain links TRBV5-1 to TRBJ2-2; 7 bases are shared with TRBD2. V lost 4 bases to trimming and J lost 2 bases; unmatched junction nucleotides: 14. The length of the CDR3 is 18 residues. The germline gives CDR1 SGHRS, CDR2 YFSETQ. The CDR3 loop is CASSQEPRGTGNTGELFF. The CDR3, as DNA: TGCGCCAGCAGCCAGGAACCGCGGGGGACGGGAAACACCGGGGAGCTGTTTTTT.

CDR3: CASSLRSGNTIYF. For the CDR3, the DNA is TGTGCCAGCAGTTTAAGATCAGGAAACACCATATATTTT. The chain uses TRBV12-3 or TRBV12-4 and TRBJ1-3; D uncertain. The CDR3 length is 13 residues. V gave up 2 bases and J gave up 4 bases, with 6 bases separating them.

This chain links TRBV20-1 with TRBJ1-1, with D hard to call. CDR3 length: 11 amino acids. Germline assignment: CDR1 DFQATT and CDR2 SNEGSKA (reference sequence). Trimming took off 5 bases at V and 4 bases at J, with 8 bases between the two ends. CDR3 sequence: CSARQSTEAFF. CDR3 in DNA: TGCAGTGCTCGCCAGAGCACTGAAGCTTTCTTT.

The sample holds one count of this clone. The rearrangement uses TRBV7-2 and TRBJ2-3, with 11 positions matching TRBD2. V shed 5 bases, J shed 5 bases, and the junction held 15 bases outside the gene matches. The length of the CDR3 is 18 residues. Germline V lookup: CDR1 SGHTA, CDR2 FQGNSA. CDR3 amino acids: CASSPQSLAGGVGDTQYF. DNA for the CDR3: TGTGCCAGCAGCCCCCAATCCCTAGCGGGGGGAGTTGGAGATACGCAGTATTTT.

The chain carries TRBV5-1 and TRBJ1-1; 8 nucleotides agree with TRBD1. CDR1 and CDR2 from the germline V gene are SGHRS and YFSETQ. The CDR3 sequence is 15 residues long. Trimming removed 4 bases from V and 0 bases from J; junction bases left unmatched: 5. This chain's CDR3 is CASSRTGIMNTEAFF. The CDR3 nucleotides are TGCGCCAGCAGCAGGACAGGGATCATGAACACTGAAGCTTTCTTT.

The chain couples TRBV2 to TRBJ1-6; D might be TRBD1 (5 bases). This CDR3 is built from 15 residues. The germline gives CDR1 SNHLY, CDR2 FYNNEI. Trimming took off 4 bases at V and 0 bases at J, with 7 bases between the two ends. This chain's CDR3 is CASSGGSSYNSPLHF. Written as DNA, the CDR3 is TGTGCCAGCAGTGGGGGGAGCTCCTATAATTCACCCCTCCACTTT.

This clone was counted between two and nine times. The chain uses TRBV2 and TRBJ1-6; TRBD1 agrees at 7 bases. CDR3 length: 17 residues. The J segment lost 0 bases and the V segment lost 6 bases, leaving 8 bases of the junction unmatched. Germline values: CDR1 SNHLY, CDR2 FYNNEI. As DNA, the CDR3 is TGTGCCAGCAGGCCGAGGGGGCTAAACTCCTATAATTCACCCCTCCACTTT. Translated: CASRPRGLNSYNSPLHF.

This clone was observed at least ten times. This chain uses TRBV18 with TRBJ2-5, with 10 nucleotides matching TRBD2. Losses at the gene ends were 6 bases for V and 4 bases for J; bases not matched to a gene: 14. This CDR3 is 17 amino acids long. Germline V gene data show CDR1 as KGHSH and CDR2 as LQKENI. The CDR3 region is CASSPSSGGAVGETQYF. In DNA form, the CDR3 reads TGTGCCAGCTCCCCCTCAAGCGGGGGGGCGGTGGGAGAGACCCAGTACTTC.

The V and J genes are TRBV6-1 and TRBJ1-6, with D uncertain. CDR1 is MNHNS, CDR2 SASEGT, per germline. V lost 2 bases, J lost 8 bases, and 10 bases lay in between. The CDR3 is 14 residues long. The DNA of the CDR3 is TGTGCCAGCAGTGAAACTTTTGGGGATTCACCCCTCCACTTT. This encodes CASSETFGDSPLHF.

With regard to this clone: An end of the junction differs from the germline gene, which may be a read error. The rearrangement joins TRBV2 to TRBJ2-7, with 13 bases lining up with TRBD2. Germline CDR1 SNHLY, CDR2 FYNNEI. The CDR3 has 14 residues. This CDR3 reads CAGRWTSGGYEQYF. CDR3 bases: TGTGCCGGCAGATGGACTAGCGGGGGTTATGAGCAGTACTTC.

The chain is built from TRBV12-3 or TRBV12-4 and TRBJ1-5; maybe TRBD1 (5 bases). Trimming took off 6 bases at V and 2 bases at J, with 8 bases between the two ends. The CDR3 is made up of 13 amino acids. The CDR3 sequence is CASRWDGNQPQHF. In DNA, the CDR3 is TGTGCCAGCAGATGGGACGGCAATCAGCCCCAGCATTTT.

The CDR3 region has the DNA TGTGCCAGCTCACCGGCGGGAGCAGATCAGCCCCAGCATTTT. Protein product: CASSPAGADQPQHF. V gene TRBV18 combines with J gene TRBJ1-5; no reliable D call. Germline CDR1 reads KGHSH; CDR2 reads LQKENI. The CDR3 totals 14 residues. V was pared by 3 bases and J by 5 bases, with 11 bases between.

This chain uses TRBV27 with TRBJ1-6; 8 nucleotides align to TRBD1. Germline V gene sequence: CDR1 MNHEY, CDR2 SMNVEV (reference sequence). The CDR3 extends over 14 amino acids. The J segment lost 10 bases and the V segment lost 8 bases, leaving 10 bases of the junction unmatched. The CDR3 DNA is TGTGCCAGCGGATACAGGGGGAAAGAATCACCCCTCCACTTT. This gives the protein CASGYRGKESPLHF.

This chain uses TRBV5-8 with TRBJ1-5; D gene ambiguous. CDR1 is SGHTS and CDR2 is YDEGEE in the germline V gene. Between the trimmed V and J ends, which lost 3 bases and 11 bases, there was a span of 24 bases. This CDR3 region has 16 residues. This CDR3 reads CASSSDPDRAVRAQHF. The CDR3 DNA reads as TGTGCCAGCAGCTCCGATCCGGACCGCGCGGTTAGGGCCCAGCATTTT. Full variable domain (rest looked up from reference TRBV5-8 and TRBJ1-5): EAGVTQSPTHLIKTRGQQATLRCSPISGHTSVYWYQQALGLGLQFLLWYDEGEERNRGNFPPRFSGRQFPNYSSELNVNALELEDSALYLCASSSDPDRAVRAQHFGDGTRLSIL.

V usage is TRBV7-2 and J usage is TRBJ2-3; a weak D match, TRBD1 (5 bases). The CDR3 totals 15 residues. V lost 7 bases and J 6 bases, leaving 20 bases between the germline ends. Germline V gene sequence: CDR1 SGHTA, CDR2 FQGNSA. The CDR3 nucleotides are TGTGCCAGCACCCTAGGGGCGTCCCTTCAGGATACGCAGTATTTT. It is translated as CASTLGASLQDTQYF.

This clone was seen a few times. The V and J genes are TRBV4-3 and TRBJ1-4; no firm D call. The CDR3 length is 19 residues. Per germline, CDR1 LGHNA and CDR2 YSLEER. The ends were cut back, 1 base at V and 0 bases at J, with 18 bases in the middle. The CDR3 DNA reads as TGCGCCAGCAGCCAAGTTCATGCCCGAGACTCTACAACTAATGAAAAACTGTTTTTT. Protein product: CASSQVHARDSTTNEKLFF.

This chain links TRBV18 with TRBJ1-3; the D is unclear. V was clipped by 6 bases and J by 1 base, with 7 bases between them. The CDR3 runs to 13 residues. Germline V gene sequence: CDR1 KGHSH, CDR2 LQKENI. The CDR3 DNA sequence: TGTGCCAGCTCGGTGCTTTCTGGAAACACCATATATTTT. Its translation is CASSVLSGNTIYF.

This rearrangement joins TRBV6-2 or TRBV6-3 to TRBJ2-1; TRBD2 aligns across 12 bases. CDR3 size: 17 residues. Germline CDR1 MNHEY, CDR2 SVGEGT. Unmatched junction bases numbered 7, after V lost 0 bases and J lost 7 bases. DNA for the CDR3: TGTGCCAGCAGTTACTCTCGGACTAGCGGGGAGAGGAATGAGCAGTTCTTC. Its protein is CASSYSRTSGERNEQFF.